Described below is a single T cell receptor beta chain sequence and its context. Its specificity is not known. Germline V gives CDR1 SEHNR, CDR2 FQNEAQ (reference sequence). Trimming cost V 3 bases and J 3 bases, with 18 bases left between them. The CDR3 contains 17 residues. This specimen comes from a study of identical twins. Through template switching, a universal primer site was introduced, and the cDNA contained unique molecular identifiers. TCRdb reprocessed the 5' RACE reads with MiXCR, giving one entry per CDR3 protein. The sample records around 1.7 million distinct CDR3 sequences, roughly a third being singletons. Study-level results: Beta clonotypes that were abundant in cord blood contained fewer insertions, a pattern absent from memory repertoires. Weaker excess twin sharing was seen among beta out-of-frame sequences. Models, which agreed with sharing between unrelated individuals, nonetheless underestimated the out-of-frame TCR alpha sharing seen in monozygotic twins.

This chain uses TRBV7-9 with TRBJ2-1, with D possibly TRBD1 on 5 matching bases. Sequencing input: cord blood. This sequence originates from a newborn girl in good health. The CDR3 reads CASSFSQAGMSYNEQFF. CDR3 sequence (DNA): TGTGCCAGCAGCTTTAGTCAGGCAGGGATGAGCTACAATGAGCAGTTCTTC. The full variable domain, rest sourced from reference TRBV7-9 and TRBJ2-1, is DTGVSQNPRHKITKRGQNVTFRCDPISEHNRLYWYRQTLGQGPEFLTYFQNEAQLEKSRLLSDRFSAERPKGSFSTLEIQRTEQGDSAMYLCASSFSQAGMSYNEQFFGPGTRLTVL.